This entry lists 12 T cell receptor beta chains sequenced from one sample in a study of T cells in tuberculosis (dated by TCRdb to between 2017 and 2018). The library was built by means of the immunoSEQ multiplex PCR assay. In its TCRdb copy, this immuneACCESS table keeps in-frame sequences only and misses some clones. Where compared with another copy, unresolved V genes explain less than half of these, and the others have no known cause. For this sample there are tens of thousands of clones; more than 90% appear just once. The top ten constitute 6.5% to 9.5% of the sample. Sequencing was performed on PBMCs. These receptors all stem from a donor aged 10-30 years with latent tuberculosis or without tuberculosis infection.

The gene calls are TRBV30 and TRBJ1-3, with a tentative D call TRBD1 (5 bases). CDR3 length: 15 residues. The germline V and J ends were trimmed by 2 bases and 3 bases, with 14 bases remaining between them. The germline V gene has CDR1 GTSNPN and CDR2 SVGIG (reference sequence). The CDR3 sequence: CAWSRDSGGGNTIYF. The CDR3 DNA reads TGTGCCTGGAGTAGGGACTCGGGAGGTGGAAACACCATATATTTT.

V usage is TRBV19 and J usage is TRBJ2-2, with 7 bases fitting TRBD2. V shed 7 bases and J 5 bases; nucleotides not matched to a gene: 13. Germline values: CDR1 LNHDA, CDR2 SQIVND (reference sequence). The CDR3 consists of 16 residues. CDR3 amino acids: CASIFTGGGGTGELFF. In nucleotides, the CDR3 is TGTGCCAGTATCTTCACAGGCGGGGGAGGAACCGGGGAGCTGTTTTTT.

The chain combines TRBV28 with TRBJ2-7; 8 bases map to TRBD2. Trimming took 3 bases from V and 3 from J; bases not matched to a gene: 16. The germline CDR1 and CDR2 sequences are MDHEN and SYDVKM. This CDR3 spans 18 amino acids. In DNA form, the CDR3 reads TGTGCCAGCAGTTTGTCGGGAGGGGGACGGGAGGGCCACTACGAGCAGTACTTC. Translated: CASSLSGGGREGHYEQYF.

This clone was recorded only once. V is TRBV18 and J is TRBJ2-1; 9 nucleotides line up with TRBD2. CDR3 length equals 14 residues. V trimming: 4 bases; J trimming: 5 bases; junction bases outside the gene matches: 3. In germline, CDR1 is KGHSH, CDR2 LQKENI. The CDR3 here is CASSLAGENNEQFF. DNA for the CDR3: TGTGCCAGCTCACTAGCGGGAGAAAACAATGAGCAGTTCTTC.

The CDR3 is CASSVARGDITEAFF. CDR3 DNA sequence: TGTGCCAGCAGCGTAGCCAGGGGGGATATAACTGAAGCTTTCTTT. This chain connects TRBV9 to TRBJ1-1, with 7 bases aligning to TRBD1. Germline CDR1 reads SGDLS; CDR2 reads YYNGEE. Losses at the gene ends were 0 bases for V and 5 bases for J; bases not matched to a gene: 7. This CDR3 spans 15 amino acids.

J is TRBJ2-1 and V is TRBV4-1, with TRBD2 matching 9 bases. Germline CDR1 reads MGHRA; CDR2 reads YSYEKL. CDR3 length: 17 residues. V lost 0 bases and J lost 5; bases outside the gene matches: 8. In nucleotides, the CDR3 is TGCGCCAGCAGCCAAGAGCTACGGACTAGCGTAGACAATGAGCAGTTCTTC. Translating gives CASSQELRTSVDNEQFF.

The V and J genes are TRBV19 and TRBJ1-1, with 7 bases identical to TRBD1. This CDR3 is 15 amino acids long. Germline CDR1 reads LNHDA; CDR2 reads SQIVND (reference sequence). V trimming: 4 bases; J trimming: 1 base; junction bases outside the gene matches: 6. As DNA, the CDR3 is TGTGCCAGTAGTACTCGACAGGGTAGGAACACTGAAGCTTTCTTT. Amino acid sequence: CASSTRQGRNTEAFF. Drawing the rest from reference TRBV19 and TRBJ1-1, the complete variable domain is DGGITQSPKYLFRKEGQNVTLSCEQNLNHDAMYWYRQDPGQGLRLIYYSQIVNDFQKGDIAEGYSVSREKKESFPLTVTSAQKNPTAFYLCASSTRQGRNTEAFFGQGTRLTVV.

The chain uses TRBV27 and TRBJ2-1; possible D gene TRBD2, 5 bases. CDR1 and CDR2 from the germline V gene are MNHEY and SMNVEV (reference sequence). The CDR3 extends over 11 amino acids. Between the trimmed V and J ends, which lost 2 bases and 9 bases, there was a span of 5 bases. The CDR3 bases are TGTGCCAGCAGTTTAGGGAGTGAGCAGTTCTTC. Amino acids: CASSLGSEQFF.

Concerning this clone: A junction boundary mismatches the germline segment, possibly from a read error. This chain links TRBV6-5 with TRBJ2-7; 7 nucleotides align to TRBD2. The germline V gene has CDR1 MNHEY and CDR2 SVGAGI. The CDR3 runs to 15 residues. CDR3 protein: CTSRIISGAFYEQYF. The CDR3 nucleotides are TGTACCAGCAGGATCATCAGCGGGGCGTTCTACGAGCAGTACTTC.

V is TRBV2 and J is TRBJ1-2; TRBD1 is a possible D gene (5 bases). V shed 11 bases and J shed 4 bases, with 14 bases lying between them. Germline V gene data show CDR1 as SNHLY and CDR2 as FYNNEI. The CDR3 totals 12 residues. Here the CDR3 reads CARGGGGYGYTF. The CDR3 DNA sequence: TGTGCCCGGGGCGGGGGGGGCTATGGCTACACCTTC.

The genes are TRBV6-5 and TRBJ1-5; D is possibly TRBD1 (5 bases). Trimming took off 4 bases at V and 4 bases at J, with 11 bases between the two ends. Germline V CDR1 and CDR2: MNHEY, SVGAGI. The CDR3 extends over 14 amino acids. The CDR3 coding sequence is TGTGCCAGCAGTTCCGTGGGGGGAAATCAGCCCCAGCATTTT. Its translation: CASSSVGGNQPQHF.

The V call is TRBV7-3, the J call TRBJ1-1; no clear D. Deletions cut 5 bases from V and 3 bases from J, with 10 bases between. The CDR3 is made up of 13 amino acids. The germline gives CDR1 SGHTA, CDR2 FQGTGA. CDR3 sequence (DNA): TGTGCCAGCAGCCCGTCAACTTACACTGAAGCTTTCTTT. Protein product: CASSPSTYTEAFF. Full variable domain (missing parts from reference TRBV7-3 and TRBJ1-1): GAGVSQTPSNKVTEKGKYVELRCDPISGHTALYWYRQSLGQGPEFLIYFQGTGAADDSGLPNDRFFAVRPEGSVSTLKIQRTERGDSAVYLCASSPSTYTEAFFGQGTRLTVV.